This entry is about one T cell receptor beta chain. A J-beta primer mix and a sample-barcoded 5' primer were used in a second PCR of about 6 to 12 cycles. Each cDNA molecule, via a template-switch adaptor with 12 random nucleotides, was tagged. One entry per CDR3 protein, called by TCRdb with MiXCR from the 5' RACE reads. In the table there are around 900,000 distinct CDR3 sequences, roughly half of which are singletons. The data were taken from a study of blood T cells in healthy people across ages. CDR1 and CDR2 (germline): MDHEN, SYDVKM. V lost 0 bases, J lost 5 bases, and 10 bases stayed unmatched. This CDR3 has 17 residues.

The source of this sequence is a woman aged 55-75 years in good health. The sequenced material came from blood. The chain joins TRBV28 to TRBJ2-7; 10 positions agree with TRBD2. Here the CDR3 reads CASSLWTASGRYDEQYF. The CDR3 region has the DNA TGTGCCAGCAGTTTATGGACGGCTAGCGGGAGATACGACGAGCAGTACTTC. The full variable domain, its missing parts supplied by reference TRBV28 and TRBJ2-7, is DVKVTQSSRYLVKRTGEKVFLECVQDMDHENMFWYRQDPGLGLRLIYFSYDVKMKEKGDIPEGYSVSREKKERFSLILESASTNQTSMYLCASSLWTASGRYDEQYFGPGTRLTVT.